The rows below give T cell receptor beta chains drawn from one sample of a study of blood T cell repertoires in COVID-19. Sequencing was performed with immunoSEQ multiplex PCR; in TCRdb, only in-frame clones are kept and a portion is missing. The sample yields 470,000 or so clones, approximately 90% seen once. Sequenced material: peripheral blood. These receptors all come from a woman aged 25 to 39 with acute or convalescent COVID-19. Both conserved end residues are part of each CDR3. D genes are given only for firm matches. Clone size appears in some rows only: once, few, many, or a class for an expanded clone.

CDR3,DNA,V,D,size,J
CASSLGQGASGNTIYF,TGTGCCAGCAGCTTGGGGCAGGGGGCCTCTGGAAACACCATATATTTT,TRBV7-9,TRBD1,.,TRBJ1-3
CASSEGTGGYGYTF,TGTGCCAGCAGTGAAGGGACAGGGGGTTATGGCTACACCTTC,TRBV2,TRBD1,.,TRBJ1-2
CASSRQGNTEAFF,TGTGCCAGCAGCCGGCAGGGGAACACTGAAGCTTTCTTT,TRBV5-5,.,.,TRBJ1-1
CASSLGQNTEAFF,TGTGCCAGCAGTCTGGGCCAGAACACTGAAGCTTTCTTT,TRBV27,.,.,TRBJ1-1
CASSQDVLSSEKLFF,TGCGCCAGCAGCCAAGACGTCCTCTCCTCTGAAAAACTGTTTTTT,TRBV4-1,.,.,TRBJ1-4
CSVEATSVTGELFF,TGCAGCGTTGAAGCCACCTCGGTAACCGGGGAGCTGTTTTTT,TRBV29-1,.,once,TRBJ2-2
CASSERSYEQYF,TGTGCCAGCAGTGAGCGTTCCTACGAGCAGTACTTC,TRBV2,.,.,TRBJ2-7
CASSLGPVSYEQYF,TGTGCCAGCAGCTTAGGCCCAGTCTCCTACGAGCAGTACTTC,TRBV7-9,.,.,TRBJ2-7
CATSTFTGTANTGELFF,TGTGCCACCAGCACGTTCACCGGGACAGCGAACACCGGGGAGCTGTTTTTT,TRBV15,TRBD1,.,TRBJ2-2
CASGLRPGGAGYEQYF,TGTGCTAGTGGTTTACGGCCAGGGGGCGCGGGCTACGAGCAGTACTTC,TRBV12-5,TRBD1,many,TRBJ2-7